This record concerns one TCR beta chain sequence. Its antigen is unknown. This entry belongs to a study of cytotoxic CD8 clonotypes in ibrutinib-treated CLL. Study as a whole: Specimens for response were gathered following a median 12 months of therapy, spanning 6 to 36. The study's findings and limits: Relative to age-matched healthy donors, clonality at baseline was higher, and it tracked circulating CD8+ T-cell counts.

Clones were sequenced by immunoSEQ multiplex PCR, and TCRdb holds only the in-frame ones, with some missing. In the table there are about 300,000 clones, 60% to 80% of which are singletons. From germline, CDR1 is SNHLY and CDR2 FYNNEI. The CDR3 loop spans 14 amino acids. Trimming shortened V by 4 bases and J by 7 bases, and 17 bases separated the two germline ends. V gene TRBV2 combines with J gene TRBJ2-7; TRBD1 is a possible D gene (6 bases). This specimen consisted of PBMCs, obtained at disease progression, from a patient treated with ibrutinib. The TCR sequence derives from a human donor with chronic lymphocytic leukemia. In DNA form, the CDR3 reads TGTGCCAGCAGTGCCTTCGGACAGCTTCCAGAGCAGTACTTC. Its translation: CASSAFGQLPEQYF.